This TCR beta chain was identified during a study of blood T cell repertoires in COVID-19. About the study: COVID-19 samples from acute and convalescent phases originated in the United States, Italy and Spain. The cDNA or gDNA used as material had been derived from T cells, B-cell-depleted T cells, or PBMCs.

V dropped 3 bases and J dropped 4 bases, with 6 bases sitting between them. This CDR3 contains 12 residues. CDR1 is LNHDA and CDR2 is SQIVND in the germline V gene (reference sequence). Original analysis: Estimation of nucleated cell counts relied on the amplification of reference gene primers. TCRdb keeps only in-frame clones here, not all; method: immunoSEQ multiplex PCR. V, J and clone size derive from that table, while D and trimming were established from the DNA sequence. The repertoire holds about 77,000 clones, with around 70% as singletons. Sample: peripheral blood. The chain links TRBV19 to TRBJ2-5; D possibly corresponds to TRBD1 (5 bases). This TCR came from a man between 60 and 75 years old with acute or convalescent COVID-19. CDR3 amino acids: CASSMQGETQYF. In nucleotides, the CDR3 is TGTGCCAGTAGTATGCAGGGAGAGACCCAGTACTTC.